This T cell receptor beta chain came from a study of cytomegalovirus exposure and HLA in healthy donors. Study-level findings and limits: The authors enumerated roughly 180 TCR beta chains as linked to cytomegalovirus. At a 0.05 false discovery rate, a later analysis found approximately 15,000 TCR beta sequences to be associated with HLA alleles. The likely explanation for a cluster of highly shared sequence variants was sequencing artifact.

The donors comprised healthy bone marrow donors. The CDR3 consists of 13 residues. Germline V gene lookup returns CDR1 SGHAT and CDR2 FQNNGV. V gave up 4 bases and J gave up 5 bases, with 11 bases separating them. Points on this clone: Its antigen is unidentified.

PCR was performed using 60 Vbeta and 13 Jbeta primers. Some clones are missing from TCRdb's copy, which holds only in-frame ones; the method was immunoSEQ multiplex PCR. The profile shows some 180,000 clones, under 85% of them singletons. This TCR was sampled from a woman in her late teens or twenties in good health and CMV-seropositive. This chain links TRBV11-2 with TRBJ2-5; tentative D call: TRBD1 (5 bases). Sequenced material: PBMCs. The CDR3 coding sequence is TGTGCCAGCAGCTGGGCCAGGGTTGAGACCCAGTACTTC. Its protein product is CASSWARVETQYF.